These 5 T cell receptor beta chains were sequenced from one sample in a study of Graves' ophthalmopathy and Graves' hyperthyroidism listed by TCRdb under 2018. For sequencing, an Illumina HiSeq 2000 was employed. For repertoire sequencing, the TCR beta CDR3 regions were amplified from RNA transcripts. The first round was an RT-PCR using HTBI primers with the Qiagen OneStep RT-PCR kit, and this first round was followed by a second-round multiplex PCR, then size selection and purification. TCRdb itself trimmed the public reads at Q25 with fastp, ran MiXCR and retained productive beta chains. Every entry covers one CDR3 protein and lists the most common genes and DNA from its rows. This sample holds approximately 410,000 distinct CDR3 sequences; 15% were observed only once. The ten largest clones capture approximately 7% of the sample. The sample was peripheral blood. The receptors shown here come from a woman aged 18-29 years with stable Graves' hyperthyroidism. Donor details come from another sample of the same person, matched by shared clones.

This clonotype was detected a few times. The V call is TRBV7-6, the J call TRBJ2-3; 8 nucleotides line up with TRBD2. CDR1 is SGHVS, CDR2 FNYEAQ, per germline. This CDR3 has 15 amino acids. Germline trimming cut 4 bases from V and 1 base from J; bases unmatched to any gene: 4. This CDR3 reads CASSSGGLGTDTQYF. The CDR3 DNA reads as TGTGCCAGCAGCTCGGGGGGGCTCGGCACAGATACGCAGTATTTT.

This clonotype showed up many times. The chain has TRBV7-2 and TRBJ2-7; D remains unclear. The CDR3 runs to 13 residues. With 5 bases removed from V and 3 bases from J, the gap between germline ends came to 11 bases. The V gene's germline CDR1 is SGHTA and CDR2 FQGNSA. The CDR3 DNA is TGTGCCAGCAGCCAGCCCCCCCACTACGAGCAGTACTTC. It specifies CASSQPPHYEQYF.

This clonotype was counted between two and nine times. In DNA, the CDR3 is TGTGCCAGCAGCCAATCCCGGGACACTTTCTATGGCTACACCTTC. Protein: CASSQSRDTFYGYTF. This chain uses TRBV3-1 with TRBJ1-2, with a possible D match to TRBD1 (6 bases). The V end was cut by 2 bases, the J end by 4 bases, with 14 bases between. CDR1 and CDR2 from the germline V gene are LGHDT and YNNKEL (reference sequence). This CDR3 contains 15 residues. Looking up the rest from reference TRBV3-1 and TRBJ1-2 gives the full variable domain: DTAVSQTPKYLVTQMGNDKSIKCEQNLGHDTMYWYKQDSKKFLKIMFSYNNKELIINETVPNRFSPKSPDKAHLNLHINSLELGDSAVYFCASSQSRDTFYGYTFGSGTRLTVV.

This clonotype was detected only a few times. The chain recombines TRBV18 with TRBJ2-2; 7 bases are a match to TRBD1. Germline trimming cut 4 bases from V and 4 bases from J; bases unmatched to any gene: 3. Germline CDR1 reads KGHSH; CDR2 reads LQKENI. This CDR3 is 14 amino acids long. Written as DNA, the CDR3 is TGTGCCAGCTCACTTAGGACAGGCACCGGGGAGCTGTTTTTT. This codes for CASSLRTGTGELFF.

Ten or more counts support this clonotype. The V gene is TRBV2, the J gene TRBJ2-7; 8 bases are a match to TRBD2. The CDR3 runs to 17 residues. With V trimmed by 6 bases and J by 2 bases, 15 bases remained unmatched. The germline V gene has CDR1 SNHLY and CDR2 FYNNEI. The CDR3: CASRESRRLANAYEQYF. CDR3 DNA: TGTGCCAGCAGAGAATCCCGCCGACTAGCGAACGCCTACGAGCAGTACTTC.